The 4 T cell receptor beta chains reported below all come from one sample, sequenced in a study of cytomegalovirus exposure and HLA in healthy donors. Use of 60 Vbeta and 13 Jbeta primers characterized the PCR. The repertoire was sequenced with immunoSEQ multiplex PCR; TCRdb's copy has only in-frame clones and lacks some. The table records around 110,000 clones, roughly 79% of them present only once. Specimen: PBMCs. These receptors all stem from a young woman in good health and CMV-seronegative.

The chain is built from TRBV13 and TRBJ2-2, with 7 positions matching TRBD2. This CDR3 region has 17 residues. Germline assignment: CDR1 PRHDT and CDR2 FYEKMQ (reference sequence). V lost 4 bases, J lost 0 bases, and 8 bases stayed unmatched. The CDR3 DNA sequence: TGTGCCAGCAGCTCTCGACTAGCCGGCGCGAACACCGGGGAGCTGTTTTTT. Its protein product is CASSSRLAGANTGELFF.

This clone is a singleton in its sample. V usage is TRBV5-1 and J usage is TRBJ1-2; tentative D call: TRBD1 (5 bases). Trimming took off 8 bases at V and 8 bases at J, with 19 bases between the two ends. The CDR3 sequence is 13 residues long. CDR1 and CDR2 from the germline V gene are SGHRS and YFSETQ. The CDR3 loop is CASGGAGLVGYTF. As DNA, the CDR3 is TGCGCCAGTGGAGGGGCAGGGCTCGTCGGCTACACCTTC.

J is TRBJ1-1 and V is TRBV5-1; D may be TRBD1 (5 bases). Trimming took off 0 bases at V and 4 bases at J, with 13 bases between the two ends. The CDR3 covers 15 residues. Per the germline V gene, CDR1 is SGHRS and CDR2 is YFSETQ. CDR3 coding DNA: TGCGCCAGCAGCTTGGAGGCCGGGGGTGGCACTGAAGCTTTCTTT. Its translation: CASSLEAGGGTEAFF.

The chain couples TRBV6-4 to TRBJ1-2; no clear D. This CDR3 is 14 amino acids long. V lost 4 bases and J lost 0, with 9 bases in between. Germline V gene data show CDR1 as MRHNA and CDR2 as SNTAGT. CDR3 nucleotides: TGTGCCAGCAGTGTCACTACATCTAACTATGGCTACACCTTC. It encodes CASSVTTSNYGYTF.